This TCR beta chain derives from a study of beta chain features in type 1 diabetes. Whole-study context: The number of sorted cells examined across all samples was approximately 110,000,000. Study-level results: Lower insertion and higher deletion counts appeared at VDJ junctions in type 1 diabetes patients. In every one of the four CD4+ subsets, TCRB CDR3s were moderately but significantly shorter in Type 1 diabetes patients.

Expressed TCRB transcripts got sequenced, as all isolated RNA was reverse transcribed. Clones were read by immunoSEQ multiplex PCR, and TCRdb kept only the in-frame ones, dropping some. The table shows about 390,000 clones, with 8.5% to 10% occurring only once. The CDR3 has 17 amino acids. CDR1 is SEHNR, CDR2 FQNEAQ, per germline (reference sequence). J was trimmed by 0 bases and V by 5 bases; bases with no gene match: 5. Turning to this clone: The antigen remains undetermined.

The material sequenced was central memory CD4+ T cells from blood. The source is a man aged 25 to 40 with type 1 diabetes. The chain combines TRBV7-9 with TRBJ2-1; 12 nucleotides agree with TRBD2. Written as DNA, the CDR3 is TGTGCCAGCAGCCAAGCGACTAGCGGGAGCTCCTACAATGAGCAGTTCTTC. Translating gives CASSQATSGSSYNEQFF. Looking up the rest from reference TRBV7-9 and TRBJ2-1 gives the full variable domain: DTGVSQNPRHKITKRGQNVTFRCDPISEHNRLYWYRQTLGQGPEFLTYFQNEAQLEKSRLLSDRFSAERPKGSFSTLEIQRTEQGDSAMYLCASSQATSGSSYNEQFFGPGTRLTVL.